Following are 10 T cell receptor beta chains from one sample sequenced in a study of CD8 T cells in Susac syndrome. Random hexamers were used to reverse transcribe 0.5 to 1 ug of RNA. TCRdb fed the immunoSEQ multiplex PCR reads into MiXCR, producing one record per CDR3 protein. The sample contains some 99,000 distinct CDR3 sequences, roughly 97% of which appear only once. Sequencing was performed on CD4+ T cells from PBMCs. The source of these receptors is a human donor in good health.

The chain combines TRBV29-1 with TRBJ2-1, with 8 bases aligning to TRBD2. Losses at the gene ends were 7 bases for V and 9 bases for J; bases not matched to a gene: 11. The CDR3 is 13 amino acids. Looked up from germline, CDR1 is SQVTM and CDR2 is ANQGSEA. The CDR3 DNA reads as TGCAGCGCCGAGATAGCGGGACCAAGTGAGCAGTTCTTC. Translating it yields CSAEIAGPSEQFF.

CDR3: CASSPTSGGASVVGTQYF. The CDR3 DNA is TGCGCCAGCAGCCCGACTAGCGGGGGGGCCTCTGTGGTCGGGACCCAGTACTTC. This chain uses TRBV5-1 with TRBJ2-5, with 14 bases identical to TRBD2. This CDR3 is built from 18 residues. Looked up from germline, CDR1 is SGHRS and CDR2 is YFSETQ. Germline trimming cut 4 bases from V and 7 bases from J; bases unmatched to any gene: 15.

V and J are TRBV15 and TRBJ1-1; D unresolved. The CDR3 covers 18 residues. CDR1 and CDR2 (germline): LNHNV, YYDKDF (reference sequence). The V end was cut by 1 base, the J end by 1 base, with 19 bases between. CDR3 bases: TGTGCCACCAGCAGAGTCCCACAGAGCCTCAACCCGAACACTGAAGCTTTCTTT. It is translated as CATSRVPQSLNPNTEAFF.

The chain links TRBV15 to TRBJ2-1; D may correspond to TRBD1 or TRBD2 (5 bases each). V lost 0 bases, J lost 4 bases, and 13 bases lay in between. The CDR3 length is 16 residues. Germline CDR1 is LNHNV and CDR2 is YYDKDF (reference sequence). This CDR3 reads CATSRDAFGGYNEQFF. CDR3 in DNA: TGTGCCACCAGCAGAGACGCTTTTGGGGGTTACAATGAGCAGTTCTTC. Drawing the rest from reference TRBV15 and TRBJ2-1, the complete variable domain is DAMVIQNPRYQVTQFGKPVTLSCSQTLNHNVMYWYQQKSSQAPKLLFHYYDKDFNNEADTPDNFQSRRPNTSFCFLDIRSPGLGDTAMYLCATSRDAFGGYNEQFFGPGTRLTVL.

The chain employs TRBV5-1 and TRBJ2-1; no clear D. The CDR3 extends over 17 amino acids. V was shortened by 2 bases and J by 0 bases, with 15 bases between the two germline ends. Germline V gives CDR1 SGHRS, CDR2 YFSETQ. The CDR3: CASSFPQTPSSYNEQFF. CDR3 nucleotide sequence: TGCGCCAGCAGCTTCCCCCAGACTCCTAGCTCCTACAATGAGCAGTTCTTC. Combining the CDR3 with reference TRBV5-1 and TRBJ2-1 gives the whole variable domain KAGVTQTPRYLIKTRGQQVTLSCSPISGHRSVSWYQQTPGQGLQFLFEYFSETQRNKGNFPGRFSGRQFSNSRSEMNVSTLELGDSALYLCASSFPQTPSSYNEQFFGPGTRLTVL.

The chain couples TRBV2 to TRBJ2-5, with 7 positions matching TRBD1. Germline trimming cut 6 bases from V and 5 bases from J; bases unmatched to any gene: 6. From germline, CDR1 is SNHLY and CDR2 FYNNEI. The CDR3 totals 13 residues. The CDR3 sequence is CASSYRGPETQYF. For the CDR3, the DNA is TGTGCCAGCAGCTACAGGGGTCCGGAGACCCAGTACTTC.

V gene TRBV7-8 combines with J gene TRBJ2-1; 14 nucleotides agree with TRBD2. The length of the CDR3 is 17 residues. CDR1 SGHVS and CDR2 FQNEAQ come from the germline V gene. V gave up 5 bases and J gave up 2 bases; unmatched junction bases: 5. For the CDR3, the DNA is TGTGCCAGCAGCCGACGGACTAGCGGGGGGACCTACAATGAGCAGTTCTTC. It yields the protein CASSRRTSGGTYNEQFF.

The chain combines TRBV3-1 with TRBJ2-5; no clear D gene. CDR1 and CDR2 from the germline V gene are LGHDT and YNNKEL (reference sequence). Deletions cut 6 bases from V and 1 base from J, with 6 bases between. This CDR3 is 12 amino acids long. CDR3 DNA: TGTGCCAGCAGGAACCCCCAAGAGACCCAGTACTTC. Its translation: CASRNPQETQYF.

The genes are TRBV29-1 and TRBJ2-4; unclear D gene. The V and J ends lost 0 bases and 0 bases respectively, with 9 bases between them. CDR3 length: 15 residues. Germline CDR1 SQVTM, CDR2 ANQGSEA. The CDR3 DNA reads TGCAGCGTTGAAGATCGGGCATCAGCCAAAAACATTCAGTACTTC. It specifies CSVEDRASAKNIQYF.

This clonotype was picked up a small number of times. This chain uses TRBV29-1 with TRBJ2-7; 7 nucleotides align to TRBD2. Germline V gives CDR1 SQVTM, CDR2 ANQGSEA. V was pared by 1 base and J by 0 bases, with 9 bases of the junction left unmatched. CDR3 length: 16 amino acids. CDR3 sequence: CSVEVREGSTSYEQYF. In nucleotides, the CDR3 is TGCAGCGTTGAAGTCAGGGAGGGATCCACCTCCTACGAGCAGTACTTC.